This T cell receptor beta chain is from a study of radiotherapy plus CTLA-4 blockade in lung cancer. The overall study: Of all patients, approximately 17% responded objectively and approximately 29% showed disease control. General study points: The authors reported that early blood T cell clone dynamics, with interferon-beta, best predicted response. Following radiotherapy plus ipilimumab, tumor-derived TCR clones expanded in the blood.

Germline-derived CDR1 and CDR2 are MDHEN and SYDVKM. CDR3 length: 15 amino acids. Trimming removed 6 bases at V and 0 bases at J, with 14 bases between. Enrolled patients, whose metastatic non-small-cell lung cancer was chemo-refractory, received focal radiation plus CTLA-4 blockade with ipilimumab. Points on this clone: As yet, its antigen is unknown.

Data came from immunoSEQ multiplex PCR; TCRdb stores just in-frame clones and leaves some out. The sample lists approximately 28,000 clones; less than 80% were seen once. The starting material was peripheral blood, obtained from a patient treated with radiotherapy plus ipilimumab. This chain links TRBV28 with TRBJ1-2; TRBD1 might be the D (5 bases). This clonotype was sampled from a human donor with non-small cell lung cancer who had stable disease on radiotherapy plus ipilimumab. CDR3 nucleotides: TGTGCCAGCAGGAACCAGGGTACCCCTAACTATGGCTACACCTTC. Protein sequence: CASRNQGTPNYGYTF.